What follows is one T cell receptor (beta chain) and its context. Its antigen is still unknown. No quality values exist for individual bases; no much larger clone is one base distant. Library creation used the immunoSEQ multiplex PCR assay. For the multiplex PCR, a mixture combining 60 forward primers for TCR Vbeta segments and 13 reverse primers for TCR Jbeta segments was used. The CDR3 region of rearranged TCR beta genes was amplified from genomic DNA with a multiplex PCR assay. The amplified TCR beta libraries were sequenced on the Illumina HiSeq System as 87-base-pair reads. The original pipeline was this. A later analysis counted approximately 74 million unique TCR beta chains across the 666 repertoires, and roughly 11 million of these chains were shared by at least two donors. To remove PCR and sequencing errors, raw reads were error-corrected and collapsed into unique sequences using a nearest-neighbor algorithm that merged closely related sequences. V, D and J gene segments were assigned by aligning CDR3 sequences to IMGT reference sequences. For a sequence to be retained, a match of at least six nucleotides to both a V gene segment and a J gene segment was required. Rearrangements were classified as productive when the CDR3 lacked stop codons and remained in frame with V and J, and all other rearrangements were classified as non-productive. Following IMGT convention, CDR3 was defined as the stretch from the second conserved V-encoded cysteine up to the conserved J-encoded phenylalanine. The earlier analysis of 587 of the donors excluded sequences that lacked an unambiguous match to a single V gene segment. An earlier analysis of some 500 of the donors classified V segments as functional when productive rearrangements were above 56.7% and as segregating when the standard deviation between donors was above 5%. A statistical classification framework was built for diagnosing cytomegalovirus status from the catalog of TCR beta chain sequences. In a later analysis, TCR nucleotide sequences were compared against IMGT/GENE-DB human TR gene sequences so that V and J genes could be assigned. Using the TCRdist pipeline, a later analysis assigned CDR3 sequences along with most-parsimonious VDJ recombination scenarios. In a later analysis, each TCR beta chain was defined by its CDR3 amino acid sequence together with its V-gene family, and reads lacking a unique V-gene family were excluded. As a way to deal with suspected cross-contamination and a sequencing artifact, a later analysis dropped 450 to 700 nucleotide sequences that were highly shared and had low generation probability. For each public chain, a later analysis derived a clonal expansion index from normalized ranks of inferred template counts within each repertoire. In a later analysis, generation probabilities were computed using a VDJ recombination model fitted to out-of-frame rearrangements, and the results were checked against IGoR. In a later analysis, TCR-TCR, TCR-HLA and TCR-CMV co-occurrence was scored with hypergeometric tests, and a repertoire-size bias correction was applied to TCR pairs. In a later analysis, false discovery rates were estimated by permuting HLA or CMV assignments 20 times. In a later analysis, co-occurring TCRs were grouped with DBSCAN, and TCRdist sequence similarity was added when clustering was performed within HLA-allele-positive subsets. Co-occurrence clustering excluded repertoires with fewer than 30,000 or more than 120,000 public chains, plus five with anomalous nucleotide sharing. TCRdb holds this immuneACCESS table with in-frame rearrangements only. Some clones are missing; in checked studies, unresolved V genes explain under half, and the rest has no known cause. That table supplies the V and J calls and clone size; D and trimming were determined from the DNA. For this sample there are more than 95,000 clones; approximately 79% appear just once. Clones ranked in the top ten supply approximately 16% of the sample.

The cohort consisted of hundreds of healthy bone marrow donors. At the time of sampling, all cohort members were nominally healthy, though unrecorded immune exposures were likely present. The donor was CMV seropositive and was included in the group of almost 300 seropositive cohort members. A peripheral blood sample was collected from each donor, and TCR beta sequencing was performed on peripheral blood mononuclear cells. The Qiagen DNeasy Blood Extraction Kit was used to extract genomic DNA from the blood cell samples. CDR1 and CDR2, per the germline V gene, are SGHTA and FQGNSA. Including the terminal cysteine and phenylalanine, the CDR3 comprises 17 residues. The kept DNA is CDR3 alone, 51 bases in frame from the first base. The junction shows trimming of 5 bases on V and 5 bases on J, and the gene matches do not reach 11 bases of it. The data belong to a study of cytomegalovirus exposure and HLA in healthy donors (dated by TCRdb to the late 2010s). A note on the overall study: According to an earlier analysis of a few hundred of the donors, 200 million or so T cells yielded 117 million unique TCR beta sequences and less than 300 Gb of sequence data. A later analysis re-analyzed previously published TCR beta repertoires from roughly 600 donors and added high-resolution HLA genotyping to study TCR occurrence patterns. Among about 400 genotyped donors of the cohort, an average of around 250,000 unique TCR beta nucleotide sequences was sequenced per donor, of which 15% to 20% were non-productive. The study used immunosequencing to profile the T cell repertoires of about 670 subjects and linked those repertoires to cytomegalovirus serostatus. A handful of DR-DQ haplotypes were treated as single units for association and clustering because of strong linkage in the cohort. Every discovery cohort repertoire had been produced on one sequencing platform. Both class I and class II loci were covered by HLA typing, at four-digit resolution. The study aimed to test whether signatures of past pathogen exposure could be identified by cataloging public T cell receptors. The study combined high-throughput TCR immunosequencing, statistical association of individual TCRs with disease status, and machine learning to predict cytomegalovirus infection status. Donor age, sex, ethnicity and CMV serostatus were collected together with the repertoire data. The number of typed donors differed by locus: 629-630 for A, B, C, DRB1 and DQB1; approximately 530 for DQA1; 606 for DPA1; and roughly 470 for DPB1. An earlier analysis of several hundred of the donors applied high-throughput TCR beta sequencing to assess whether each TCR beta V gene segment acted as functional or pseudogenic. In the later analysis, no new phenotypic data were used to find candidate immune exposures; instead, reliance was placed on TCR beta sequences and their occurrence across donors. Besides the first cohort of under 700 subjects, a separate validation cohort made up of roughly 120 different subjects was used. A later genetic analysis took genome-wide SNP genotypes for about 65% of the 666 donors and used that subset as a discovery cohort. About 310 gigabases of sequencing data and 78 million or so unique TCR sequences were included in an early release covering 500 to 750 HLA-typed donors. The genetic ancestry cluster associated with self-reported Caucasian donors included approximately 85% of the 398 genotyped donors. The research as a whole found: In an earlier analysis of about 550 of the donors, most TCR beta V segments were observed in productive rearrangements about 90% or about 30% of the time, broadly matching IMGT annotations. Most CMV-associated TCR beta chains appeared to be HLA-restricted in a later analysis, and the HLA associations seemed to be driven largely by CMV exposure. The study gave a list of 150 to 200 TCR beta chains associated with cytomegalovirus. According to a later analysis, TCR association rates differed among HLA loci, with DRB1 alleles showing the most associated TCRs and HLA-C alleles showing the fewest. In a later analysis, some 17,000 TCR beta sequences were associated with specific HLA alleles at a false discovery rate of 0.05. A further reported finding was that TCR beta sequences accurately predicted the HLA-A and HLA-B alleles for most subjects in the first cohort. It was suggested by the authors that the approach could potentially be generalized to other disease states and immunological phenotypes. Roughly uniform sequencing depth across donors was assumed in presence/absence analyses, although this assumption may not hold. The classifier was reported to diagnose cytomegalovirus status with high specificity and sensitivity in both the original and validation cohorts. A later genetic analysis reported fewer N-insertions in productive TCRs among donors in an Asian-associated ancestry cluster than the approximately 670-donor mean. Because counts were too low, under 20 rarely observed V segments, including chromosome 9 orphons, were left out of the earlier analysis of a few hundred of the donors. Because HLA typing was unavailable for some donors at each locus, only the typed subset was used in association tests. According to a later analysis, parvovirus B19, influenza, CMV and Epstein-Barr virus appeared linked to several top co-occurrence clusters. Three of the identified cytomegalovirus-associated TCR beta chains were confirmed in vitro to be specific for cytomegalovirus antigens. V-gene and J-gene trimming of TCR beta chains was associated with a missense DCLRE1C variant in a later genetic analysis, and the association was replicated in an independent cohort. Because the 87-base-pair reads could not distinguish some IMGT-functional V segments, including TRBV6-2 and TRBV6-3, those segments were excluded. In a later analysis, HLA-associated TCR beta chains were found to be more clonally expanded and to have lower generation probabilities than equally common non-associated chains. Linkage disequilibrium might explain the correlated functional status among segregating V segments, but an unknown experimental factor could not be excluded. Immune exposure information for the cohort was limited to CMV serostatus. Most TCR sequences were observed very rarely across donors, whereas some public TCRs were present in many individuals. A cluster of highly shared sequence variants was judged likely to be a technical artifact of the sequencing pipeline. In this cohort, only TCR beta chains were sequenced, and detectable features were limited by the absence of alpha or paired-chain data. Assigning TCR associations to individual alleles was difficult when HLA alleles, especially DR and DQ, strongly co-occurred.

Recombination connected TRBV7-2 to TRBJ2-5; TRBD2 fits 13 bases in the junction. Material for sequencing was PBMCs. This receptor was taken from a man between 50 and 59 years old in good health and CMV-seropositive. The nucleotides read TGTGCCAGCAGCCCATCATGGACTAGCGGGAGAGGGGAGACCCAGTACTTC. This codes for CASSPSWTSGRGETQYF.